This T cell receptor (beta chain) derives from a study of cytomegalovirus exposure and HLA in healthy donors (dated by TCRdb to the late 2010s). Regarding the study in general: According to a later analysis, one platform produced both the roughly 110 validation repertoires and the 670 or so repertoires of the first cohort. The aim of the study was to test whether cataloging public T cell receptors could identify signatures of past pathogen exposure. In addition to the first cohort of around 670 subjects, a separate validation cohort of over 90 different subjects was used. To predict cytomegalovirus infection status, the study combined high-throughput TCR immunosequencing, statistical association of individual TCRs with disease status, and machine learning.

Here is what the overall study found, with its caveats: The classifier was reported to diagnose cytomegalovirus status with high specificity and sensitivity in both the original cohort and the validation cohort. All 120 or so repertoires were used to score co-occurrence in the validation cohort in a later analysis, because that analysis had no HLA typing for the cohort. Of the cluster scores, about 94% were above 0 in a later analysis, which found that TCRs clustered in the first cohort also tended to co-occur in the roughly 130 validation repertoires. In vitro tests confirmed that a few of the cytomegalovirus-associated TCR beta chains recognize cytomegalovirus antigens. The authors suggested that the approach could potentially be extended to other disease states and immunological phenotypes. Most TCR sequences were seen in very few donors, while some public TCRs were found in many individuals. A total of roughly 160 TCR beta chains were listed by the study as associated with cytomegalovirus.

Remarks on this clone: Its antigen is still unknown. No base-level quality is on record; no much larger clone is a single base apart.

Separate from the approximately 670-subject first cohort, the validation cohort of 120 subjects was the group to which the donors belonged. Library construction relied on the immunoSEQ multiplex PCR assay. Regarding the original processing steps: A statistical classification framework was developed to diagnose cytomegalovirus status using the catalog of TCR beta chain sequences. TCRdb carries this immuneACCESS record with in-frame sequences only. Its versions omit some clonotypes, under half of them owing to an unresolved V gene in the studies checked, with the rest unexplained. V and J calls and clone size are those listed in that table; D and trimming were worked out from the DNA. The sample includes roughly 70,000 clones, with about 93% observed a single time. The ten most abundant clones make up under 2% of the sample. This sequence originates from a man aged 18 to 30 in good health and CMV-seropositive. Source material: PBMCs.

The DNA sequence follows: TGTGCCAGCAGCACTAGCCGTGCTGGCTACGAGCAGTACTTC. The resulting protein is CASSTSRAGYEQYF. The V and J genes are TRBV6-1 and TRBJ2-7; the best D guess is TRBD2, with 6 bases matching. V lost 6 bases and J lost 3 bases; the stretch between them is 15 bases long. CDR1 and CDR2 (MNHNS, SASEGT) derive from the germline V gene. From cysteine to phenylalanine, the CDR3 is 14 amino acids long. Only the CDR3 region is kept as DNA, spanning 42 bases read in frame from base 1.